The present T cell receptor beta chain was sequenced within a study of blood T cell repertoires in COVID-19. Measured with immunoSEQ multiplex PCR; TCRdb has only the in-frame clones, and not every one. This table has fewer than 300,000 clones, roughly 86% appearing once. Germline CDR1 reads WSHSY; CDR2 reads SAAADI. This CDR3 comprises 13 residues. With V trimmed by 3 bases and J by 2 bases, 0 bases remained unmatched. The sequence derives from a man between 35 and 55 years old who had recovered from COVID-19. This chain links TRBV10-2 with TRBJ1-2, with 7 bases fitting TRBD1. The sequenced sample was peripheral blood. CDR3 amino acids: CASSEQGNYGYTF. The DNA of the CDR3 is TGCGCCAGCAGTGAACAGGGGAACTATGGCTACACCTTC.